This T cell receptor beta chain was captured in a study of blood T cell repertoires in COVID-19. For the study at large: Researchers got acute and convalescent COVID-19 samples from the United States, Italy and Spain. T cells, B-cell-depleted T cells, or PBMCs provided the cDNA or gDNA that served as material.

Authors' methods: The assay estimated nucleated cells by amplifying reference gene primers. TCRdb keeps only in-frame clones here, not all; method: immunoSEQ multiplex PCR. V, J and clone size reflect that table, while D and trimming were determined from the DNA. The sample yields hundreds of thousands of clones, more than 70% seen once. This clone was seen a few times. Germline lookup yields CDR1 SNHLY and CDR2 FYNNEI. This CDR3 is built from 14 residues. Trimming cost V 6 bases and J 5 bases; bases outside gene matches: 6. This receptor was taken from a woman aged 45-60 years with acute or convalescent COVID-19. The V and J genes are TRBV2 and TRBJ2-7; 11 bases match TRBD2. Sequenced: peripheral blood. The CDR3, as DNA: TGTGCCAGCAGAGGGACTAGCGGAGACAACGAGCAGTACTTC. Translated: CASRGTSGDNEQYF.